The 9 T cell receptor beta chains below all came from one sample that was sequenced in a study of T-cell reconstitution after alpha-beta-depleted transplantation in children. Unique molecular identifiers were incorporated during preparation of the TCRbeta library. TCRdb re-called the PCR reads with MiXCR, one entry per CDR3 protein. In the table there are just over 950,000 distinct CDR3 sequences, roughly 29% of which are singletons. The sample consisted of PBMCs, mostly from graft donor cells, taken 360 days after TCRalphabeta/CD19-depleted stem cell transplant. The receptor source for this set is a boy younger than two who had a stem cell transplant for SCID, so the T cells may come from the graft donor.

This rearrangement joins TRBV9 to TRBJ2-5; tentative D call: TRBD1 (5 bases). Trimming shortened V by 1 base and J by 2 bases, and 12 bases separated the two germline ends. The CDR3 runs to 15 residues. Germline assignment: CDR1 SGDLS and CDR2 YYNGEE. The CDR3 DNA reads TGTGCCAGCAGCGTACAAGGGGCCGGTCAAGAGACCCAGTACTTC. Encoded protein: CASSVQGAGQETQYF. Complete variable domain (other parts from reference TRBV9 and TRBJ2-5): DSGVTQTPKHLITATGQRVTLRCSPRSGDLSVYWYQQSLDQGLQFLIQYYNGEERAKGNILERFSAQQFPDLHSELNLSSLELGDSALYFCASSVQGAGQETQYFGPGTRLLVL.

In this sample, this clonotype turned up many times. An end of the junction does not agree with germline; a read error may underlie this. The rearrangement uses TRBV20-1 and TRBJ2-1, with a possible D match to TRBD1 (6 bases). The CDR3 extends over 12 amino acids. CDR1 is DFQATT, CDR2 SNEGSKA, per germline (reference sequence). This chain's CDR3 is CSARGWGTRGIF. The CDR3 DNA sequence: TGCAGTGCTAGGGGTTGGGGGACCAGGGGAATCTTC.

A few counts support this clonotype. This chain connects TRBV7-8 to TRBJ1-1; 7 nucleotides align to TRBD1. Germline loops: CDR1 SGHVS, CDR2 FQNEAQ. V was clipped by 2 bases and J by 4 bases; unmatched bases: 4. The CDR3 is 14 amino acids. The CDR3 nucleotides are TGTGCCAGCAGCTTATCCAGGGGGGCCACTGAAGCTTTCTTT. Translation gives CASSLSRGATEAFF.

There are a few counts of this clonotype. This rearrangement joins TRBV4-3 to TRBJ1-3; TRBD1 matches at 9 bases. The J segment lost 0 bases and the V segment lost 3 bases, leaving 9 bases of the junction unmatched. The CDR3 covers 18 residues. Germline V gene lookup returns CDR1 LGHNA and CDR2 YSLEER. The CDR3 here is CASSQRTGTGSSGNTIYF. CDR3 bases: TGCGCCAGCAGCCAGCGAACCGGGACAGGGAGCTCTGGAAACACCATATATTTT.

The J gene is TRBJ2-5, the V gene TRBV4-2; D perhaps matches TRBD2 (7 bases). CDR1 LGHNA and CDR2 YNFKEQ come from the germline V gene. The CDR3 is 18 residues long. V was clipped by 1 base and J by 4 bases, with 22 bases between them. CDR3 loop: CASSQVSFGGGAGETQYF. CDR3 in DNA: TGTGCCAGCAGCCAAGTTAGTTTTGGAGGGGGGGCCGGAGAGACCCAGTACTTC.

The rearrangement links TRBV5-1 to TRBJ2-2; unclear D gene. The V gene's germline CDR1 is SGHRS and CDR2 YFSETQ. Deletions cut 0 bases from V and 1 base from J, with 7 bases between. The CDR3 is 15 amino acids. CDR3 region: CASSLETVNTGELFF. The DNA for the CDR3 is TGCGCCAGCAGCTTGGAGACGGTGAACACCGGGGAGCTGTTTTTT.

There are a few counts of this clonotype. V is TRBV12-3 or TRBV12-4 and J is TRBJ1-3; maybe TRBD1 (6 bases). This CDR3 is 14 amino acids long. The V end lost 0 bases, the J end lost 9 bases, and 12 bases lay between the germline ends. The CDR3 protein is CASSLAGGTSTIYF. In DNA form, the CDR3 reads TGTGCCAGCAGTTTAGCAGGGGGAACGAGCACCATATATTTT.

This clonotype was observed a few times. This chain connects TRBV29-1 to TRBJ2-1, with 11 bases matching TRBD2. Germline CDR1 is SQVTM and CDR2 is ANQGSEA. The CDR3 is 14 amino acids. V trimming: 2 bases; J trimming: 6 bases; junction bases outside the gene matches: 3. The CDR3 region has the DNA TGCAGCGTTGAACCGCTAGCGGGGGGCAATGAGCAGTTCTTC. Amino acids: CSVEPLAGGNEQFF.

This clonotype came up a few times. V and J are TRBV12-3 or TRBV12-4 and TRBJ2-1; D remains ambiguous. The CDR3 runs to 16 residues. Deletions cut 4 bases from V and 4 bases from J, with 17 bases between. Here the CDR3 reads CASSSPWLAPYNEQFF. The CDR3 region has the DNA TGTGCCAGCAGTTCCCCTTGGCTGGCCCCGTACAATGAGCAGTTCTTC.